In its sample, the clone carrying this TCR beta chain was seen many times. The CDR3 is made up of 15 amino acids. The J segment lost 2 bases and the V segment lost 5 bases, leaving 7 bases of the junction unmatched. This sample is drawn from a study of T cells in Graves' hyperthyroidism and ophthalmopathy. Amplified regions were TCR beta CDR3 sequences from RNA transcripts. HTBI primers drove first-round RT-PCR of the TCR CDR3. TCRdb re-derived calls from the multiplex PCR reads in MiXCR, one entry per CDR3 protein. This repertoire shows a few hundred thousand distinct CDR3 sequences, roughly 13% found once; its top ten account for about 4.9%.

Sequenced input: blood. The chain joins TRBV12-3 or TRBV12-4 to TRBJ2-3, with 7 bases lining up with TRBD2. This receptor was obtained from a woman aged 18-30 years with Graves' hyperthyroidism. The DNA for the CDR3 is TGTGCCAGCAGTCTTGTGGGAGGGGTCACAGATACGCAGTATTTT. As protein: CASSLVGGVTDTQYF.